Listed below are T cell receptor beta chains from one sample, sequenced in a study of blood T cells in healthy people across ages. TCRdb re-called the 5' RACE reads through MiXCR, storing one row per CDR3 protein. The sample contains fewer than 950,000 distinct CDR3 sequences, approximately 35% of which appear only once. Specimen: blood. The source of these receptors is a young man in good health. Each CDR3 is given without its conserved first and last residue.

V gene: TRBV28
J gene: TRBJ1-5
CDR3 protein: ASSLGTEGGQPQH

V gene: TRBV12-3/TRBV12-4
J gene: TRBJ1-4
CDR3 protein: ASSLFGETTNEKLF

V gene: TRBV12-3/TRBV12-4
J gene: TRBJ2-1
CDR3 protein: ASSLQGARLTNEQF

V gene: TRBV12-3/TRBV12-4
J gene: TRBJ2-5
CDR3 protein: ASSPRAGTLHQETQY

V gene: TRBV7-2
J gene: TRBJ1-2
CDR3 protein: ASSRQGAGYGYT

V gene: TRBV29-1
J gene: TRBJ1-1
CDR3 protein: SVESAGANTEAF

V gene: TRBV2
J gene: TRBJ2-7
CDR3 protein: ASSGATGTYEQY

V gene: TRBV7-6
J gene: TRBJ2-1
CDR3 protein: ASSLVQGDEQF

V gene: TRBV28
J gene: .
CDR3 protein: ASRLPGLAGYNEQY

V gene: TRBV27
J gene: TRBJ1-2
CDR3 protein: ASSPGDGTFYGYT

V gene: TRBV30
J gene: TRBJ2-7
CDR3 protein: AWNSLSREQY

V gene: TRBV4-3
J gene: TRBJ2-3
CDR3 protein: ASSQEPSGVADTQY

V gene: TRBV14
J gene: TRBJ1-2
CDR3 protein: ASSPRNLRDSQGRRYYGYT

V gene: TRBV12-3/TRBV12-4
J gene: TRBJ2-3
CDR3 protein: ASGRDISTDTQY

V gene: TRBV6-6
J gene: TRBJ2-1
CDR3 protein: ASSSPRQGSNEQF

V gene: TRBV27
J gene: TRBJ2-1
CDR3 protein: ASSFGGSKLYNEQF

V gene: TRBV20-1
J gene: TRBJ1-2
CDR3 protein: SAKQQRYGYT

V gene: TRBV29-1
J gene: TRBJ1-2
CDR3 protein: SASGGQMAYGYT

V gene: TRBV5-1
J gene: TRBJ2-3
CDR3 protein: ASTTGTSTDTQY

V gene: TRBV20-1
J gene: .
CDR3 protein: SARSGGNYNEQY

V gene: TRBV12-3/TRBV12-4
J gene: TRBJ2-3
CDR3 protein: ASTTTSTDTQY

V gene: TRBV20-1
J gene: TRBJ2-5
CDR3 protein: SATSGTGYGEQY

V gene: TRBV12-3/TRBV12-4
J gene: TRBJ2-7
CDR3 protein: ASSLGGGNPYEQY

V gene: TRBV12-3/TRBV12-4
J gene: TRBJ1-5
CDR3 protein: ASSLSYASKDQPQH

V gene: TRBV20-1
J gene: TRBJ2-1
CDR3 protein: SASIGASGGNEQF

V gene: TRBV5-5
J gene: TRBJ2-5
CDR3 protein: ASSLVTGRLTGETQY

V gene: TRBV7-2
J gene: TRBJ2-3
CDR3 protein: ASILAGDTQY

V gene: TRBV7-2
J gene: TRBJ2-5
CDR3 protein: ASSLEVTQY

V gene: TRBV7-2
J gene: TRBJ2-5
CDR3 protein: ASSAQSETQY

V gene: TRBV10-3
J gene: TRBJ2-1
CDR3 protein: AISAGGTSYNEQF

V gene: TRBV4-3
J gene: TRBJ1-1
CDR3 protein: ASSRSPGGQNEAF

V gene: TRBV7-8
J gene: TRBJ2-3
CDR3 protein: ASSLGPSGQGTQY

V gene: TRBV27
J gene: .
CDR3 protein: ASSLLTSGRGETQY

V gene: TRBV5-5
J gene: TRBJ2-1
CDR3 protein: ASSLWASHERF

V gene: TRBV6-2/TRBV6-3
J gene: TRBJ2-1
CDR3 protein: ASSYSFTGSDWKETQF